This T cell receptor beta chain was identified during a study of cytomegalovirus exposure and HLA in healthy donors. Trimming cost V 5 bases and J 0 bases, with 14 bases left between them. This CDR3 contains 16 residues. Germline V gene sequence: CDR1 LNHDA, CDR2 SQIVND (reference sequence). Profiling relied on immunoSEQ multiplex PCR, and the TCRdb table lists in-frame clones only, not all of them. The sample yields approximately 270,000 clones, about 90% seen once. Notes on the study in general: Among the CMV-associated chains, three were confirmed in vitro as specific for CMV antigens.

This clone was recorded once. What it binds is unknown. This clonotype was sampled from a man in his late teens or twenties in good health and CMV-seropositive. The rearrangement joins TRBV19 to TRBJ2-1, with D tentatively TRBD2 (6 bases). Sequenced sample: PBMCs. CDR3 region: CASSSSVLDSYNEQFF. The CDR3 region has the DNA TGTGCCAGTAGTTCTAGCGTTTTGGACTCCTACAATGAGCAGTTCTTC.